The text below deals with one T cell receptor (beta chain). Its antigen is not identified. Germline lookup yields CDR1 SGHVS and CDR2 FNYEAQ. The CDR3 loop spans 16 amino acids. The V and J ends lost 5 bases and 9 bases respectively, with 23 bases between them. This record comes from a study of post-analysis software for immune sequencing data. Looking at the study overall: Relapsing-remitting, secondary progressive and progressive-relapsing forms made up the multiple sclerosis disease courses. Findings of the study overall: Controls showed lower frequencies than patients for several TRBV segments, and TRBV5-6, TRBV5-1 and TRBV20-1 were among these. Normalized Chao1 diversity in multiple sclerosis patients fell significantly below that of controls.

Each TCR beta cDNA library carried unique molecular identifiers. TCRdb ran MiXCR on the PCR reads and lists one entry per CDR3 protein. Of some 370,000 distinct CDR3 sequences listed, 30% to 45% are singletons. The rearrangement uses TRBV7-6 and TRBJ2-4, with a possible D match to TRBD2 (6 bases). The sequenced sample was blood. This receptor was taken from a girl aged 10-17 years with multiple sclerosis. DNA of the CDR3: TGTGCCAGCAGCGGAGGGAGGCGGGGAATAAAGGGCATTCAGTACTTC. Translation: CASSGGRRGIKGIQYF.